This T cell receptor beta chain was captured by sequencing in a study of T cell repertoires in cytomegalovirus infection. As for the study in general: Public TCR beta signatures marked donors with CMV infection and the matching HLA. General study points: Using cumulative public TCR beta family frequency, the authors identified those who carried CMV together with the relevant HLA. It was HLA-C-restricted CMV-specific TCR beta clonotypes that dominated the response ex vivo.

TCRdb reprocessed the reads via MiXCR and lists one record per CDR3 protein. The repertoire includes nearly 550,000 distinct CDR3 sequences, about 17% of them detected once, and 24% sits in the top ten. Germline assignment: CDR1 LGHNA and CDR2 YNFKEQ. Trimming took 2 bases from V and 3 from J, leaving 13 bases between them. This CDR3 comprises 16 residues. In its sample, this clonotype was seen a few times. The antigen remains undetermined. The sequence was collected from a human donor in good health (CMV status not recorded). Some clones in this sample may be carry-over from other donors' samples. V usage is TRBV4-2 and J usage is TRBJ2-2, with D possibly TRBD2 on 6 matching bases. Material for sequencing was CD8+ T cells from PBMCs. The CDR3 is CASSQSTVADTGELFF. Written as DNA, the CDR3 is TGTGCCAGCAGCCAATCTACCGTAGCGGACACCGGGGAGCTGTTTTTT.